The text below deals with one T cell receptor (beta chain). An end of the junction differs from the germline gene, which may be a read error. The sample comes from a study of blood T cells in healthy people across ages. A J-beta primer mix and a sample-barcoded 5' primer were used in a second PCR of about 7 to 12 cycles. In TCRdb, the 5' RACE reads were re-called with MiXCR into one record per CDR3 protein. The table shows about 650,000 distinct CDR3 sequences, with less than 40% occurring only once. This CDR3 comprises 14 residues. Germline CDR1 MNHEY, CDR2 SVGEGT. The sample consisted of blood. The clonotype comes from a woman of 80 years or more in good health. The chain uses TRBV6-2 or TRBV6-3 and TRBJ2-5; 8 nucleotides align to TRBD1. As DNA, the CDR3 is TGTGCCAGCTCACCTGGGACAGGTCGCAACGAGCAGTACTTT. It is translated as CASSPGTGRNEQYF.